The next 3 T cell receptor beta chains were all read from a single sample in a study of identical twins. TCRdb analysed the 5' RACE reads with MiXCR anew, one entry per CDR3 protein. The table lists 410,000 or so distinct CDR3 sequences, about a fifth of them singletons. The sequencing input was naive T cells sorted from blood. The receptor set was obtained from a man in his fifties in good health.

The chain uses TRBV7-2 and TRBJ1-5; TRBD1 might be the D (5 bases). The CDR3 is made up of 17 amino acids. CDR1 SGHTA and CDR2 FQGNSA come from the germline V gene. V was pared by 1 base and J by 10 bases, with 23 bases between. As DNA, the CDR3 is TGTGCCAGCAGCTTAGTGGGGACGGGGCGGCCAACGGAACCCCAGCATTTT. Encoded protein: CASSLVGTGRPTEPQHF.

The DNA of the CDR3 is TGCAGTGCCCCAAGCCGGGGGACGGGGTACGAGCAGTACTTC. Protein sequence: CSAPSRGTGYEQYF. The chain has TRBV20-1 and TRBJ2-7; maybe TRBD2 (6 bases). Germline assignment: CDR1 DFQATT and CDR2 SNEGSKA (reference sequence). CDR3 length: 14 residues. V lost 6 bases and J lost 4, with 19 bases in between.

This clonotype was detected many times. The chain recombines TRBV7-2 with TRBJ2-1, with D tentatively TRBD1 or TRBD2 (6 bases each). V was shortened by 2 bases and J by 4 bases, with 9 bases between the two germline ends. This CDR3 is 14 amino acids long. Germline V lookup: CDR1 SGHTA, CDR2 FQGNSA. CDR3 sequence: CASSLRGAYNEQFF. CDR3 DNA sequence: TGTGCCAGCAGCTTAAGGGGGGCTTACAATGAGCAGTTCTTC.